These 17 T cell receptor beta chains came from one sample sequenced in a study of blood T cell repertoires in COVID-19. Measured with immunoSEQ multiplex PCR; TCRdb has only the in-frame clones, and not every one. The sample records 200,000 to 250,000 clones, around 84% being singletons. The material sequenced was peripheral blood. The origin of the receptors is a man in his forties with acute or convalescent COVID-19.

This clone was observed a single time. This rearrangement joins TRBV10-2 to TRBJ1-2; possibly TRBD1 for D (5 bases). The CDR3 consists of 12 residues. V was cut by 6 bases and J by 4 bases, with 9 bases left in between. Germline assignment: CDR1 WSHSY and CDR2 SAAADI. CDR3 bases: TGCGCCAGCAGGGACAAGCTCTATGGCTACACCTTC. Its translation: CASRDKLYGYTF.

J is TRBJ2-7 and V is TRBV24-1; the match to TRBD1 covers 9 bases. V lost 4 bases and J lost 5; bases outside the gene matches: 5. Germline V gene lookup returns CDR1 KGHDR and CDR2 SFDVKD. The CDR3 runs to 14 residues. For the CDR3, the DNA is TGTGCCACCAGTGAGTCCGGGACAGGGAACGAGCAGTACTTC. Its protein product is CATSESGTGNEQYF.

Written as DNA, the CDR3 is TGTGCCAGCAGCGACAAATGGGGGGGTGAGGACACCGGGGAGCTGTTTTTT. Amino acids: CASSDKWGGEDTGELFF. The rearrangement joins TRBV7-9 to TRBJ2-2; 7 bases map to TRBD2. The junction had 12 bases not matched to a gene; V was cut back by 5 bases and J by 3 bases. CDR1 SEHNR and CDR2 FQNEAQ come from the germline V gene (reference sequence). The CDR3 has 17 amino acids.

This clone was seen once. V and J are TRBV7-9 and TRBJ1-1, with unresolved D. Between the trimmed V and J ends, which lost 1 base and 3 bases, there was a span of 12 bases. The CDR3 covers 15 residues. Germline CDR1 reads SEHNR; CDR2 reads FQNEAQ (reference sequence). The CDR3 bases are TGTGCCAGCAGCTTAGGTGCGGTTCTGCACACTGAAGCTTTCTTT. This translates into CASSLGAVLHTEAFF.

The CDR3 DNA follows: TGCAGCGTTGATCAGAACACTGAAGCTTTCTTT. It translates to CSVDQNTEAFF. The chain combines TRBV29-1 with TRBJ1-1; D is unclear. The CDR3 is 11 residues long. From germline, CDR1 is SQVTM and CDR2 ANQGSEA. The V gene lost 3 bases and the J gene lost 1 base, with 3 bases spanning the gap.

This clone was counted once. The chain is built from TRBV7-9 and TRBJ1-4; D gene unclear. CDR1 and CDR2 (germline): SEHNR, FQNEAQ (reference sequence). V lost 3 bases and J 0 bases, leaving 8 bases between the germline ends. The CDR3 contains 15 residues. CDR3 nucleotides: TGTGCCAGCAGCTTTCCCACTGCAACTAATGAAAAACTGTTTTTT. Its protein product is CASSFPTATNEKLFF.

This chain links TRBV5-1 with TRBJ1-1; weak D call: TRBD1 (5 bases). V lost 5 bases, J lost 2 bases, and 16 bases lay in between. The germline CDR1 and CDR2 sequences are SGHRS and YFSETQ. This CDR3 has 15 amino acids. The CDR3: CASSVATGGNTEAFF. The CDR3 nucleotides read TGCGCCAGCAGTGTGGCGACGGGGGGTAACACTGAAGCTTTCTTT.

This rearrangement joins TRBV30 to TRBJ1-1; 8 bases align to TRBD1. Germline assignment: CDR1 GTSNPN and CDR2 SVGIG (reference sequence). This CDR3 comprises 13 residues. V trimming: 5 bases; J trimming: 4 bases; junction bases outside the gene matches: 6. The CDR3 DNA sequence: TGTGCCTGGTCAGGACAGGGAGGCACTGAAGCTTTCTTT. Amino acid sequence: CAWSGQGGTEAFF.

The V call is TRBV2, the J call TRBJ2-1; 11 bases are a match to TRBD2. From germline, CDR1 is SNHLY and CDR2 FYNNEI. V shed 4 bases and J 6 bases; nucleotides not matched to a gene: 5. This CDR3 is built from 15 residues. CDR3 nucleotides: TGTGCCAGCAGTGTTAGCGGGGGGGCCCGCAATGAGCAGTTCTTC. It is translated as CASSVSGGARNEQFF.

This sequence joins TRBV2 and TRBJ2-1; TRBD2 might be the D (6 bases). The germline V gene encodes CDR1 SNHLY and CDR2 FYNNEI. The length of the CDR3 is 13 residues. Trimming cost V 7 bases and J 9 bases, with 16 bases left between them. The CDR3 spells CASTLGTSGEQFF. The CDR3 nucleotides read TGTGCCAGCACCTTAGGGACTTCGGGTGAGCAGTTCTTC.

As for this clone: Other DNA sequences in the sample encode the same CDR3. The V and J genes are TRBV10-2 and TRBJ1-2, with D possibly TRBD1 on 6 matching bases. CDR3 size: 12 residues. Germline V gene sequence: CDR1 WSHSY, CDR2 SAAADI. V was trimmed by 3 bases and J by 4 bases, leaving 6 bases between them. CDR3 amino acids: CASSDRGYGYTF. The CDR3 region has the DNA TGCGCCAGCAGTGACAGGGGCTATGGCTACACCTTC.

This chain connects TRBV20-1 to TRBJ1-4; D possibly corresponds to TRBD1 (5 bases). The CDR3 loop spans 11 amino acids. Germline CDR1 and CDR2: DFQATT and SNEGSKA (reference sequence). Trimming took 5 bases from V and 8 from J, leaving 9 bases between them. The DNA for the CDR3 is TGCAGTGCTGCGACAGACGAAAAACTGTTTTTT. This sequence encodes CSAATDEKLFF.

This clone appeared a single time. The chain combines TRBV2 with TRBJ2-2; D gene unclear. Trimming removed 1 base at V and 4 bases at J, with 7 bases between. This CDR3 has 14 amino acids. Germline CDR1 is SNHLY and CDR2 is FYNNEI. DNA of the CDR3: TGTGCCAGCAGTGAAGTACAGACCACCGGGGAGCTGTTTTTT. Translated: CASSEVQTTGELFF.

The genes are TRBV15 and TRBJ2-1; D call uncertain. Germline CDR1 is LNHNV and CDR2 is YYDKDF (reference sequence). There are 13 residues in the CDR3. V gave up 0 bases and J gave up 9 bases, with 9 bases separating them. This CDR3 is CATSREEWSEQFF. The CDR3 DNA sequence: TGTGCCACCAGCAGAGAGGAATGGAGTGAGCAGTTCTTC.

The gene calls are TRBV12-3 or TRBV12-4 and TRBJ1-1, with D possibly being TRBD1 (5 bases). The CDR3 runs 12 residues. The ends were cut back, 10 bases at V and 1 base at J, with 10 bases in the middle. CDR3 sequence reads: CATIGGNTEAFF. DNA of the CDR3: TGTGCCACCATCGGGGGGAACACTGAAGCTTTCTTT.

CDR3 sequence (DNA): TGTGCCAGCACTCGACAGGGTCTGAACACTGAAGCTTTCTTT. Translated, it gives CASTRQGLNTEAFF. J is TRBJ1-1 and V is TRBV19, with TRBD1 matching 7 bases. The J segment lost 0 bases and the V segment lost 9 bases, leaving 7 bases of the junction unmatched. Per germline, CDR1 LNHDA and CDR2 SQIVND (reference sequence). The CDR3 runs to 14 residues.

The chain links TRBV6-5 to TRBJ2-6; D unresolved. V lost 6 bases and J lost 2, with 8 bases in between. The CDR3 has 14 residues. The germline gives CDR1 MNHEY, CDR2 SVGAGI. CDR3 region: CASSGKPGANVLTF. In nucleotides, the CDR3 is TGTGCCAGCAGCGGTAAGCCTGGGGCCAACGTCCTGACTTTC.